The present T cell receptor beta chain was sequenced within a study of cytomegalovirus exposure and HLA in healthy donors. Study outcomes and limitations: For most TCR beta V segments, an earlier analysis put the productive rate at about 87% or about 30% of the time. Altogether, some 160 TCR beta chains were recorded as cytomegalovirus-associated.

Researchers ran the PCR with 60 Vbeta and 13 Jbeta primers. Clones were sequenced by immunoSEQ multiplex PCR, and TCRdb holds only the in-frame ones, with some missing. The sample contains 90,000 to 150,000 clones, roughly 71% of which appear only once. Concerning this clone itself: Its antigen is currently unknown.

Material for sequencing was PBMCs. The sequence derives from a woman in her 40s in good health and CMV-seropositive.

The CDR3 is CASSQEVGGKETQYF. In DNA form, the CDR3 reads TGTGCCAGCAGCCAAGAAGTGGGGGGGAAAGAGACCCAGTACTTC. The chain links TRBV14 to TRBJ2-5; 7 nucleotides agree with TRBD2. This CDR3 has 15 amino acids. Germline CDR1 reads SGHDN; CDR2 reads FVKESK. The V segment lost 0 bases and the J segment 3 bases; nucleotides outside the gene matches: 4.